Given below is one T cell receptor beta chain in context. Its antigen is still unknown. The germline CDR1 and CDR2 sequences are SGHAT and FQDESV (reference sequence). This CDR3 region has 15 residues. V lost 4 bases to trimming and J lost 7 bases, with 14 bases between them. Using a J-beta primer mix together with a sample-barcoded 5' primer, a second PCR was run for about 6 to 12 cycles. Each CDR3 protein is one row after TCRdb ran MiXCR on the 5' RACE reads. The sample has hundreds of thousands of distinct CDR3 sequences, roughly 50% seen once. The data originate from a study of blood T cells in healthy people across ages. Overall study results and limits: There was no known CMV status for donors, so expanded clonotype changes were possibly confounded.

This clonotype was obtained from a woman aged 55-70 years in good health. Sequencing input: blood. The chain has TRBV11-1 and TRBJ1-6; D not certain. In nucleotides, the CDR3 is TGTGCCAGCAGCTCCTTTAAGTACGGCAATTCACCCCTCCACTTT. Amino acid sequence: CASSSFKYGNSPLHF.